This TCR beta chain was profiled in a study of T cells in Graves' hyperthyroidism and ophthalmopathy. General study points: Ophthalmopathy stood apart from stable hyperthyroidism in a 13 V-J model.

Amplified regions were TCR beta CDR3 sequences from RNA transcripts. The HTBI primer set was used in a first-round RT-PCR of the TCR CDR3. TCRdb called the multiplex PCR reads again in MiXCR, with one record for every CDR3 protein. This sample yields roughly 250,000 distinct CDR3 sequences, of which around 17% are seen a single time; approximately 30% belongs to the top ten. This clonotype appeared many times. Its antigen is undetermined. Ophthalmopathy patients all had a Clinical Activity Score of at least 3, a NOSPECS grade of at least 4 and disease under 3 months old. CDR1 and CDR2 (germline): MNHNS, SASEGT. There are 14 residues in the CDR3. J gave up 4 bases and V 5 bases, and 6 bases lay outside the gene matches.

The chain uses TRBV6-1 and TRBJ1-2, with TRBD1 identical over 8 bases. This receptor was taken from a woman between 18 and 29 years old with Graves' ophthalmopathy. The sequenced material came from blood. The CDR3 protein is CASSSGGAGYGYTF. The CDR3 DNA is TGTGCCAGCAGTTCAGGGGGCGCGGGCTATGGCTACACCTTC.